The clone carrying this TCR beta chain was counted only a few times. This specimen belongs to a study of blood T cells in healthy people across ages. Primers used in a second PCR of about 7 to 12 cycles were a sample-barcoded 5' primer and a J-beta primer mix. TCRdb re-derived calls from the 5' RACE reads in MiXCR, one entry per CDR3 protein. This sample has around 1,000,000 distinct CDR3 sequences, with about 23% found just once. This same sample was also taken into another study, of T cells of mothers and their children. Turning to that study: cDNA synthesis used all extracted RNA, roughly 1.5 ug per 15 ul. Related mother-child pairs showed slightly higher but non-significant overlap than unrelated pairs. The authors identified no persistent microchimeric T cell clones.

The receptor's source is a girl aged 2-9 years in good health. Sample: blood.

The CDR3 region is CASSWSGGRNSYEQYF. The CDR3 DNA sequence: TGTGCCAGCAGTTGGTCCGGGGGGCGAAACTCCTACGAGCAGTACTTC. V gene TRBV27 combines with J gene TRBJ2-7; the D gene is possibly TRBD2 (7 bases). V was shortened by 4 bases and J by 0 bases, with 16 bases between the two germline ends. This CDR3 spans 16 amino acids. Looked up from germline, CDR1 is MNHEY and CDR2 is SMNVEV (reference sequence).